The following is a TCR beta chain sequence with its context. Its antigen is as yet unknown. The data belong to a study of vaccination and CD4 T cells after COVID-19. Study information: The interval from dose two to post-vaccine sampling had a median of about 72 days, and it ranged from 14 to 241.

The treatment here: approximately nine-day PBMC culture with coronavirus spike peptide pools or control peptides (ViraFEST assay). The unexposed donor provided CD4+ T cells, which were taken before the COVID-19 pandemic (2011-2018). Overall study findings and caveats: A nonsignificant median increase from about 22 to 38 SARS-CoV-2-reactive clonotypes was observed.

V lost 6 bases and J 4 bases, leaving 12 bases between the germline ends. The CDR3 loop spans 13 amino acids. Germline V lookup: CDR1 MNHNS, CDR2 SASEGT. The study sequenced cultured CD4+ T cell DNA using the Oncomine TCR Beta short-read assay. TCRdb called the PCR reads again in MiXCR, with one record for every CDR3 protein. The sample includes several thousand distinct CDR3 sequences, roughly 40% of them seen just once. The clonotype comes from a human donor in good health. The sample consisted of CD4+ T cells from blood, cultured in vitro. The V and J genes are TRBV6-1 and TRBJ1-2; TRBD1 might be the D (5 bases). Here the CDR3 reads CASRPPRAYGYTF. The CDR3 nucleotides read TGTGCCAGCAGGCCCCCCAGGGCCTATGGCTACACCTTC.